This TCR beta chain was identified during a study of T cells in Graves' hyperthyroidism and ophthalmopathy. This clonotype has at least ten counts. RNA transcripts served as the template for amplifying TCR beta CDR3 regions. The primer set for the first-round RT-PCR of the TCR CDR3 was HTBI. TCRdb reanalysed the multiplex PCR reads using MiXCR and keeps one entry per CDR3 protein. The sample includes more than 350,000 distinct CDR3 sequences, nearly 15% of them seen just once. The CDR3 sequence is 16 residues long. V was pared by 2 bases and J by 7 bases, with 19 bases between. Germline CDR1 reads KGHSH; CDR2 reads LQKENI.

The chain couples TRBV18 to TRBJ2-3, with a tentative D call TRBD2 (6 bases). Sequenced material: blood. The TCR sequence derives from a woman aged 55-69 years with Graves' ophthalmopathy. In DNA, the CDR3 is TGTGCCAGCTCACCAGTAGCGGAGGGGAGAGGGAATACGCAGTATTTT. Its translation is CASSPVAEGRGNTQYF.